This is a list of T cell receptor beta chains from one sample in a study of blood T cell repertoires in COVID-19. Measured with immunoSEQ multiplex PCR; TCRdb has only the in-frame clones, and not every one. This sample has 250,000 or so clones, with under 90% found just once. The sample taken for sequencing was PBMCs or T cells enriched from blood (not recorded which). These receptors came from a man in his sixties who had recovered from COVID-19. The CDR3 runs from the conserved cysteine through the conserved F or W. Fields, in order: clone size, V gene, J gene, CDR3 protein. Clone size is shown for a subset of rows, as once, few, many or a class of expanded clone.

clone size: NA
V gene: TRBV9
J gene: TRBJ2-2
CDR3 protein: CASSVSPSGARGGELFF

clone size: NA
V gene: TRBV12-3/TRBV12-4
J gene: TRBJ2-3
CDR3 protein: CASSEDRKTQYF

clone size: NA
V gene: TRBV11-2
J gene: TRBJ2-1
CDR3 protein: CASSLDWGDEQFF

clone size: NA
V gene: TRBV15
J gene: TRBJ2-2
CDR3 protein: CATSSWAGEGGELFF

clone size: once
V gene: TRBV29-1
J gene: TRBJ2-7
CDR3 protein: CSVEGERYEQYF

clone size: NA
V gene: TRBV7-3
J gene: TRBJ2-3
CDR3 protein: CASSQTSGGAGDTQYF

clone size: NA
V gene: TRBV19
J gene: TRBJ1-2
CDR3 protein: CASSPIWDSGFGYTF

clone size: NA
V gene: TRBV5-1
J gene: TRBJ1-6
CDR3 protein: CASSWTGENSPLHF

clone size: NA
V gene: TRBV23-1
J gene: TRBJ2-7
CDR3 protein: CASSHYARPNSYEQYF

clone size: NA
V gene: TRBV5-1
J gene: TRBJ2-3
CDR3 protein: CASSLLALAGGLVTDTQYF

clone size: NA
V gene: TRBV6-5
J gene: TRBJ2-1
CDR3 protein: CASSYSRDRYNEQFF

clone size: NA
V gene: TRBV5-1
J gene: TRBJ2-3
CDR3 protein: CASSLSTTIADTQYF

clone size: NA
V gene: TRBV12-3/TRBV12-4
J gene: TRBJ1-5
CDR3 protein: CASRQQGAQPQHF

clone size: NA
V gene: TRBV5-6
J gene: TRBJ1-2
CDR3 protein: CASSLQGGYTF

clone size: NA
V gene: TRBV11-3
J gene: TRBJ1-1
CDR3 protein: CASSPWSGGAFF

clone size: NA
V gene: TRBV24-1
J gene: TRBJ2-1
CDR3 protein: CATSGTGGEEQFF

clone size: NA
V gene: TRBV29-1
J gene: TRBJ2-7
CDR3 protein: CSGMCLGQVPYEQYF

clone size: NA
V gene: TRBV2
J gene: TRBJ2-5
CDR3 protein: CASSARDTPETQYF

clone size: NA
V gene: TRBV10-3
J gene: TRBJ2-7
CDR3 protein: CAIGRDSYEQYF

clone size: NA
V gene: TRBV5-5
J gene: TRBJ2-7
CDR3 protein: CASSLASSSEQYF

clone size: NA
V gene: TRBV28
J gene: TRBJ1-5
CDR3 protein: CASVVGNQPQHF

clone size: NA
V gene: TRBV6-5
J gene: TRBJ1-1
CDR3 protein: CASSLGGAGTEAFF

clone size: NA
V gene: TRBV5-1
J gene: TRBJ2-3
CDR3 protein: CASSFDGVLADISTDTQYF

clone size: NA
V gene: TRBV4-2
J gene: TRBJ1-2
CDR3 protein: CASSQAGQGYGYTF